The rows below give T cell receptor beta chains drawn from one sample of a study of T cells in Graves' hyperthyroidism and ophthalmopathy. TCRdb redid the calling of the multiplex PCR reads with MiXCR, one entry per CDR3 protein. The sample records about 740,000 distinct CDR3 sequences, around 15% being singletons. The sequenced sample consisted of blood. These receptors were collected from a woman aged 18-29 years with Graves' hyperthyroidism. The CDR3 runs from the conserved cysteine through the conserved F or W. Each record gives: clone size, J gene, D gene, V gene, CDR3 protein, CDR3 DNA. A D gene is named only where the DNA matches it firmly. Clone size is stated in some rows and not others, as once, few, many or a class when expanded.

size: many; J: TRBJ2-1; D: NA; V: TRBV7-9; CDR3: CASSLAIHEQFF; DNA: TGTGCCAGCAGCTTAGCGATCCATGAGCAGTTCTTC
size: NA; J: TRBJ1-4; D: TRBD1; V: TRBV6-2/TRBV6-3; CDR3: CASSYRGREKLFF; DNA: TGTGCCAGCAGTTACAGGGGGCGTGAAAAACTGTTTTTT
size: many; J: TRBJ2-1; D: TRBD1; V: TRBV7-6; CDR3: CASSLEAGTGYNEQFF; DNA: TGTGCCAGCAGCTTAGAGGCGGGGACAGGGTACAATGAGCAGTTCTTC
size: NA; J: TRBJ2-5; D: NA; V: TRBV29-1; CDR3: CSLLIGSETQYF; DNA: TGCAGCCTACTTATCGGGAGTGAGACCCAGTACTTC
size: NA; J: TRBJ2-1; D: NA; V: TRBV6-6; CDR3: CASSYSSGRNEQFF; DNA: TGTGCCAGCAGTTACTCGTCGGGGAGGAATGAGCAGTTCTTC
size: many; J: TRBJ2-1; D: TRBD2; V: TRBV30; CDR3: CAWGLAGFNEQFF; DNA: TGTGCCTGGGGACTAGCGGGCTTCAATGAGCAGTTCTTC
size: many; J: TRBJ1-4; D: NA; V: TRBV5-1; CDR3: CASSARALTTNEKLFF; DNA: TGCGCCAGCTCCGCCAGGGCCCTTACAACTAATGAAAAACTGTTTTTT
size: NA; J: TRBJ2-2; D: TRBD1; V: TRBV20-1; CDR3: CSARDPYGTGKNPGELFF; DNA: TGCAGTGCTAGAGATCCCTACGGGACAGGGAAGAATCCCGGGGAGCTGTTTTTT
size: many; J: TRBJ2-3; D: NA; V: TRBV5-1; CDR3: CASSLAGTRYTDTQYF; DNA: TGCGCCAGCAGCTTGGCAGGGACACGCTACACAGATACGCAGTATTTT
size: NA; J: TRBJ1-1; D: TRBD1; V: TRBV28; CDR3: CASRPGQTREAFF; DNA: TGTGCCAGCAGACCGGGACAGACGCGTGAAGCTTTCTTT
size: NA; J: TRBJ1-6; D: TRBD1; V: TRBV7-9; CDR3: CASSQTGGGDSPLHF; DNA: TGTGCCAGCAGCCAAACAGGGGGTGGTGATTCACCCCTCCACTTT
size: few; J: TRBJ2-5; D: NA; V: TRBV20-1; CDR3: CSARGGIETQYF; DNA: TGCAGTGCTAGGGGCGGGATTGAGACCCAGTACTTC
size: many; J: TRBJ1-4; D: NA; V: TRBV20-1; CDR3: CSARDVLWQSNEKLFF; DNA: TGCAGTGCTAGAGACGTCCTTTGGCAGTCTAATGAAAAACTGTTTTTT
size: few; J: TRBJ2-7; D: NA; V: TRBV5-6; CDR3: CASSLGVGDGHEQYF; DNA: TGTGCCAGCAGCTTGGGAGTAGGTGACGGCCACGAGCAGTACTTC
size: NA; J: TRBJ2-7; D: NA; V: TRBV10-2; CDR3: CASSEPDTYEQYF; DNA: TGCGCCAGCAGTGAGCCGGACACCTACGAGCAGTACTTC
size: many; J: TRBJ2-7; D: TRBD1; V: TRBV6-5; CDR3: CASNPDRGGYEQYF; DNA: TGTGCCAGCAACCCGGACAGGGGAGGTTACGAGCAGTACTTC
size: many; J: TRBJ2-3; D: TRBD1; V: TRBV7-9; CDR3: CASSLTGAFLTDTQYF; DNA: TGTGCCAGCAGCTTAACAGGGGCCTTTCTGACAGATACGCAGTATTTT
size: few; J: TRBJ2-7; D: TRBD1; V: TRBV6-1; CDR3: CASTPGTGVYEQYF; DNA: TGTGCCAGCACCCCCGGGACAGGCGTCTACGAGCAGTACTTC
size: NA; J: TRBJ2-7; D: NA; V: TRBV7-9; CDR3: CASSSVETAYEQYF; DNA: TGTGCCAGCAGCTCGGTCGAGACCGCCTACGAGCAGTACTTC
size: few; J: TRBJ2-7; D: TRBD1; V: TRBV30; CDR3: CACEINRGRQYF; DNA: TGTGCCTGCGAAATCAACAGGGGCCGACAGTACTTC
size: NA; J: TRBJ2-3; D: TRBD2; V: TRBV14; CDR3: CASSQDQAGRASDTQYF; DNA: TGTGCCAGCAGCCAAGATCAGGCCGGGAGGGCGTCAGATACGCAGTATTTT
size: NA; J: TRBJ1-2; D: NA; V: TRBV6-6; CDR3: CASSYLADLNYGYTF; DNA: TGTGCCAGCAGTTACCTGGCCGATCTAAACTATGGCTACACCTTC
size: many; J: TRBJ2-7; D: NA; V: TRBV7-9; CDR3: CASSLAGTFSYEQYF; DNA: TGTGCCAGCAGCTTAGCGGGTACTTTCTCCTACGAGCAGTACTTC
size: NA; J: TRBJ2-3; D: TRBD1; V: TRBV29-1; CDR3: CSVEGTGVVDTQYF; DNA: TGCAGCGTTGAGGGGACAGGGGTGGTAGATACGCAGTATTTT
size: NA; J: TRBJ1-5; D: NA; V: TRBV7-9; CDR3: CASSRQGEASQPQHF; DNA: TGTGCCAGCAGCCGCCAAGGGGAAGCCAGTCAGCCCCAGCATTTT
size: many; J: TRBJ2-7; D: NA; V: TRBV28; CDR3: CASSLEVTGEQYF; DNA: TGTGCCAGCAGTTTAGAGGTAACTGGTGAGCAGTACTTC
size: many; J: TRBJ2-2; D: TRBD1; V: TRBV12-3/TRBV12-4; CDR3: CASSERTGAAGELFF; DNA: TGTGCCAGCAGCGAAAGGACAGGGGCGGCCGGGGAGCTGTTTTTT
size: few; J: TRBJ2-7; D: TRBD1; V: TRBV18; CDR3: CASSPQPGQSYEQYF; DNA: TGTGCCAGCTCACCACAACCGGGACAGTCCTACGAGCAGTACTTC
size: many; J: TRBJ2-2; D: TRBD1; V: TRBV12-3/TRBV12-4; CDR3: CASSFKRTGLSNTGELFF; DNA: TGTGCCAGCAGTTTCAAGAGGACAGGCTTATCGAACACCGGGGAGCTGTTTTTT
size: few; J: TRBJ1-1; D: TRBD1; V: TRBV14; CDR3: CASSQAGTGLTEAFF; DNA: TGTGCCAGCAGCCAAGCCGGGACAGGGCTCACTGAAGCTTTCTTT
size: few; J: TRBJ2-1; D: NA; V: TRBV5-8; CDR3: CASSLDPGPLGGQFF; DNA: TGTGCCAGCAGCCTGGACCCTGGACCCTTAGGAGGGCAGTTCTTC
size: NA; J: TRBJ1-3; D: NA; V: TRBV15; CDR3: CATSRAIASGNTIYF; DNA: TGTGCCACCAGCAGAGCCATAGCCTCTGGAAACACCATATATTTT
size: few; J: TRBJ1-6; D: TRBD1; V: TRBV18; CDR3: CASSATPGTGDNSPLHF; DNA: TGTGCCAGCTCAGCCACCCCCGGGACAGGGGATAATTCACCCCTCCACTTT
size: many; J: TRBJ2-1; D: NA; V: TRBV6-1; CDR3: CASSEWGSEQSSYNEQFF; DNA: TGTGCCAGCAGTGAATGGGGGTCGGAGCAGAGCTCCTACAATGAGCAGTTCTTC
size: many; J: TRBJ2-2; D: NA; V: TRBV3-1; CDR3: CASSHWAGELFF; DNA: TGTGCCAGCAGCCACTGGGCCGGGGAGCTGTTTTTT
size: many; J: TRBJ1-1; D: NA; V: TRBV7-8; CDR3: CASFPDVGGYGAEAFF; DNA: TGTGCCAGCTTCCCCGACGTCGGGGGGTATGGCGCTGAAGCTTTCTTT
size: few; J: TRBJ2-2; D: TRBD1; V: TRBV11-2; CDR3: CASRTGTGNTGELFF; DNA: TGTGCCAGCAGGACCGGGACAGGGAACACCGGGGAGCTGTTTTTT
size: many; J: TRBJ1-2; D: NA; V: TRBV27; CDR3: CASSYQGGYNYGYTF; DNA: TGTGCCAGCAGTTACCAAGGGGGTTATAACTATGGCTACACCTTC
size: NA; J: TRBJ2-7; D: NA; V: TRBV29-1; CDR3: CSVEGLPGNEQYF; DNA: TGCAGCGTTGAAGGTTTGCCAGGGAACGAGCAGTACTTC